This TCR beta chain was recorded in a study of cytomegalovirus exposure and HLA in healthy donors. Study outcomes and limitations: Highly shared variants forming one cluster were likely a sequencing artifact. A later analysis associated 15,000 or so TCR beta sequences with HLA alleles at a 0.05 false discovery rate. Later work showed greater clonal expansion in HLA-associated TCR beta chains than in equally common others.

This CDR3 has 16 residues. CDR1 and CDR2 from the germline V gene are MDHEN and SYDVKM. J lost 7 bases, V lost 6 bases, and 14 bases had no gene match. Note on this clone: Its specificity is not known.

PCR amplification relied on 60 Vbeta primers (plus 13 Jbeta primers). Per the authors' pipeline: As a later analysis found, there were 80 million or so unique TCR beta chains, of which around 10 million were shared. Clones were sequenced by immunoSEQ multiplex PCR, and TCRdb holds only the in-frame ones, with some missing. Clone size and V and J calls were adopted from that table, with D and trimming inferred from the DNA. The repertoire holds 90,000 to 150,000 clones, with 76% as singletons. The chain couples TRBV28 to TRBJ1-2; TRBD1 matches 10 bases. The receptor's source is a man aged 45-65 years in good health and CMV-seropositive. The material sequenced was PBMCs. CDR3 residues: CASSTNWDRGISGYTF. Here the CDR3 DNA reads TGTGCCAGCAGCACTAACTGGGACAGGGGAATAAGTGGCTACACCTTC.